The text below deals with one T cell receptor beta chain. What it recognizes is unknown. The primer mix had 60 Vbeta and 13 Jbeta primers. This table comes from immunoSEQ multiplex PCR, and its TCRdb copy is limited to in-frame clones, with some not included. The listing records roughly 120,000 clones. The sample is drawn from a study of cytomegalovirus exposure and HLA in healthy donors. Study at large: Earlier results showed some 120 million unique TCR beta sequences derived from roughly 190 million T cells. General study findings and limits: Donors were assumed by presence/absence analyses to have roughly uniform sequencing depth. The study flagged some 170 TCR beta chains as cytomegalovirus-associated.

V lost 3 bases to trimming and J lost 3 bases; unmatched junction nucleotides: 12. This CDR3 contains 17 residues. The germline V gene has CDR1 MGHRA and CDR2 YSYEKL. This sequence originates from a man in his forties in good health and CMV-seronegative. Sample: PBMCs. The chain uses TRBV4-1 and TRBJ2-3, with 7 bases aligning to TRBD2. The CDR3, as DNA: TGCGCCAGCAGCCACCCACCCAGCGGGATTGGAACAGATACGCAGTATTTT. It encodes CASSHPPSGIGTDTQYF.